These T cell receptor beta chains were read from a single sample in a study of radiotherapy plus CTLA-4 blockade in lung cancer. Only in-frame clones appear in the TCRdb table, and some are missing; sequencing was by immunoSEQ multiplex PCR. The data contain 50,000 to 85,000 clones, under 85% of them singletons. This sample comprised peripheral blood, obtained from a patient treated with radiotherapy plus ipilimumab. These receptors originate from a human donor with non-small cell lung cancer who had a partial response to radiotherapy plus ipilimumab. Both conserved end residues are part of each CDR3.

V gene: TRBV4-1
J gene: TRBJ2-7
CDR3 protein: CASSHAGTDFSYEQYF

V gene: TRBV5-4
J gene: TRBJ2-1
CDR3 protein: CASSSPGAGARNEQFF

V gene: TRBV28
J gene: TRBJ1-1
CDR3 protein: CASSSNSPPEAFF

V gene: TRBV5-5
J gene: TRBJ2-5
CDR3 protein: CASSLGGQETQYF

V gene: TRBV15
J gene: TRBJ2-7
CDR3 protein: CATSRDGRGTSYEQYF

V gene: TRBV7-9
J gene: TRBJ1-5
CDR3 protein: CASSSTGPSWTQHF

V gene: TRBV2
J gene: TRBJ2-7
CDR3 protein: CASRGVTSGQYEQYF

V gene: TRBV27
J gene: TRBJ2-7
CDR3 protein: CASSLLPTGVHYEQYF

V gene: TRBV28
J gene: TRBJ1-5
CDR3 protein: CASSPNGAWQPQHF

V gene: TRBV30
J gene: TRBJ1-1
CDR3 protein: CAWSSQDRGYSEAFF

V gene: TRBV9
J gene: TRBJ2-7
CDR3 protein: CASSVGQGGVSEQYF

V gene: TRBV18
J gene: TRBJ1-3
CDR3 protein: CASSPNRDSGNTIYF

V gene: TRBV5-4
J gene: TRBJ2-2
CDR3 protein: CASSLVVGQGNTGELFF

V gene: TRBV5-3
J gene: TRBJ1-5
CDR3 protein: CARSGPMPQHF

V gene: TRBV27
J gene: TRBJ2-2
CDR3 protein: CATTGQGDTGELFF

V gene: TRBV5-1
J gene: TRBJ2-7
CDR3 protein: CASSLGSGNHPEQYF

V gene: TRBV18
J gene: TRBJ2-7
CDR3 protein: CASSGGTSGPYEQYF

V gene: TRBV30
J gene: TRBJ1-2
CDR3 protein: CAWSGGQGRNPQRGTF

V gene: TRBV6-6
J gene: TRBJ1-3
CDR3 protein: CASRQTGNTIYF

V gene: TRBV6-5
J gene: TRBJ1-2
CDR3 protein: CASSYSFSRAGYTF

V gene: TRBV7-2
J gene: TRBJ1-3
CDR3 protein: CASSLDRAGTGGNTIYF

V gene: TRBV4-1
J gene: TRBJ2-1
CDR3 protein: CASSQTSGASSYNEQFF

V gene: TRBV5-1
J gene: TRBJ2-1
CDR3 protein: CASSGDRGPNEQFF

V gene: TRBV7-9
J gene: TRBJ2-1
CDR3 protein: CASSLGGAIDEQFF

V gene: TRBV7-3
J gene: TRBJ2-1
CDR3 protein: CASSSGGATAQFF

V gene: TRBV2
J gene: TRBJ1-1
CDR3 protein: CASSEARYNTEAFF

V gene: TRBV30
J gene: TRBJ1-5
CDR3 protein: CAWSPRGAFGNQPQHF

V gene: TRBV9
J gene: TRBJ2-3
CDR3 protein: CASSSTRDRGMRDTQYF

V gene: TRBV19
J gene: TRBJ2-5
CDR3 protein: CASTRGGRAKETQYF

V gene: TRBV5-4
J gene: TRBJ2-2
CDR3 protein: CASSPPGTRGSTGELFF

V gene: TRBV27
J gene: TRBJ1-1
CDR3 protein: CASSLGDRTEAFF

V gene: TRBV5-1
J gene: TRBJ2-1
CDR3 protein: CASSPTPDRGEQFF

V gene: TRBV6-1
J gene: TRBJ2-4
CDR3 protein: CASSGGASRNIQYF

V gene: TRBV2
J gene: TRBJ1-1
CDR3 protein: CASRRDSEAFF

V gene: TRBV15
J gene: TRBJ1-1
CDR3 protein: CATSRERQNHEAFF

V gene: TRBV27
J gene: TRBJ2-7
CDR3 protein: CASSLRSSGDYEQYF

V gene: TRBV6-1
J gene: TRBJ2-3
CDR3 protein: CASTGTSGEKQYF

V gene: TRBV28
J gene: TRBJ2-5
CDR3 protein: CASSLHGGGETQYF

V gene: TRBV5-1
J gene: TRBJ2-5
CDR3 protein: CASSSPTGLETQYF

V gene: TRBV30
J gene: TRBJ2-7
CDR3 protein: CAWGIDTGTSGEQYF

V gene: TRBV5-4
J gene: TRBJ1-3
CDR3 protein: CASSPGGQNSGNTIYF

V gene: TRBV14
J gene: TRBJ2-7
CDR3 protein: CASSTLLLSEQYF

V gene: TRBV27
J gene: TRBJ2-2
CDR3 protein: CASSLSKVGQGSTGELFF

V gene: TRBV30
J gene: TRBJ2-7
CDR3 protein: CAWSRTGIYEQYF

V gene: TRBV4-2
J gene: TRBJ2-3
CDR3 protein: CASSQDPAGQTADTQYF

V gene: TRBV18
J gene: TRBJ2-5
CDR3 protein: CASSLGSTGETQYF

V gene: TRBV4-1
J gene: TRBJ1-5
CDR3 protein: CASSQDGDRGGYSNQPQHF

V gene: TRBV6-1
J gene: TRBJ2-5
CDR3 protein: CASSEPDSQETQYF

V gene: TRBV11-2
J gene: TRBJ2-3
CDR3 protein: CASSPRGGSTDTQYF

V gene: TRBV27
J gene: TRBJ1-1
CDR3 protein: CASSLAGVGTEAFF

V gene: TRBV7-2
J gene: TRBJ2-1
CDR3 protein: CASSLSGRAEQFF

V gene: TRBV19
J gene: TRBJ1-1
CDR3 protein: CASSIRGNTEAFF

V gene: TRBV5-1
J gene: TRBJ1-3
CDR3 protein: CASSPGQGAGNTIYF

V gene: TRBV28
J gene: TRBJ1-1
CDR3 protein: CASSLVGAPGEAFF

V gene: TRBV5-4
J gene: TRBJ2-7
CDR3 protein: CASSLTGGYEQYF

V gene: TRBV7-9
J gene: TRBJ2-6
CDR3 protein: CASGPIRDNSVLTF